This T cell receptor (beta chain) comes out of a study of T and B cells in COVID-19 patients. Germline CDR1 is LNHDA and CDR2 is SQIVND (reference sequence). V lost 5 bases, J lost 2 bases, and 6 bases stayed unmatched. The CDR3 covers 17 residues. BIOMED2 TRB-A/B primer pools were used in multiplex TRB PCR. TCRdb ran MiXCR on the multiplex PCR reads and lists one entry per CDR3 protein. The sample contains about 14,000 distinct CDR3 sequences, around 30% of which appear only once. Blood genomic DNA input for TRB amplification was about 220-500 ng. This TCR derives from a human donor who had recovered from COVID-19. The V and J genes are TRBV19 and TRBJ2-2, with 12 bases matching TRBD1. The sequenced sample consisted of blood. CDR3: CASSSGTGGLNTGELFF. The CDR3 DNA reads TGTGCCAGTAGTTCCGGGACAGGGGGCCTCAACACCGGGGAGCTGTTTTTT. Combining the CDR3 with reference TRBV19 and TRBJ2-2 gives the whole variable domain DGGITQSPKYLFRKEGQNVTLSCEQNLNHDAMYWYRQDPGQGLRLIYYSQIVNDFQKGDIAEGYSVSREKKESFPLTVTSAQKNPTAFYLCASSSGTGGLNTGELFFGEGSRLTVL.